This T cell receptor (beta chain) originates from a study of blood T cells in healthy people across ages. For the second PCR, which ran for 7 to 11 cycles, a sample-barcoded 5' primer and a J-beta primer mix were used. Every individual sample yielded 2.5 million or more paired-end reads (each containing CDR3). MiXCR, applied by TCRdb to the 5' RACE reads, yields one record per CDR3 protein. The sample lists more than 800,000 distinct CDR3 sequences; 40% to 45% were seen once. The germline V gene encodes CDR1 MNHEY and CDR2 SMNVEV (reference sequence). This CDR3 region has 12 residues. Deletions cut 6 bases from V and 11 bases from J, with 14 bases between. The table lists this clonotype with a few counts. Extracted total RNA amounted to at least 5.5 micrograms for each sample.

The TCR originated in a woman in her sixties in good health. Sequenced input: blood. The chain uses TRBV27 and TRBJ2-1, with D possibly TRBD2 on 5 matching bases. CDR3 DNA: TGTGCCAGCAGAGCGGAATCCATGCAGCAGTTCTTC. Translating gives CASRAESMQQFF.